A single sample gave rise to the 25 T cell receptor beta chains below, sequenced in a study of siplizumab effects on memory and regulatory T cells. Sequenced by immunoSEQ multiplex PCR; TCRdb stores in-frame clones only, minus some. The sample holds 55,000 to 65,000 clones, approximately 97% seen once. The material sequenced was naive CD8+ T cells sorted from blood. These receptors were obtained from a human donor in good health.

The rearrangement joins TRBV6-1 to TRBJ2-7, with D tentatively TRBD2 (5 bases). The CDR3 is 14 amino acids. Germline values: CDR1 MNHNS, CDR2 SASEGT. V was trimmed by 2 bases and J by 4 bases, leaving 12 bases between them. CDR3 in DNA: TGTGCCAGCAGTGAACCCCGGACGGGATACGAGCAGTACTTC. This sequence encodes CASSEPRTGYEQYF.

V gene TRBV5-8 combines with J gene TRBJ1-5; D is unclear. V gave up 4 bases and J gave up 5 bases, with 10 bases separating them. The CDR3 length is 13 residues. Germline lookup yields CDR1 SGHTS and CDR2 YDEGEE. This chain's CDR3 is CASSVNSYQPQHF. The CDR3 region has the DNA TGTGCCAGCAGCGTGAACAGTTATCAGCCCCAGCATTTT.

V is TRBV5-6 and J is TRBJ1-1, with TRBD1 identical over 7 bases. Unmatched junction bases numbered 5, after V lost 4 bases and J lost 2 bases. CDR1 is SGHDT, CDR2 YYEEEE, per germline. This CDR3 has 14 residues. The DNA for the CDR3 is TGTGCCAGCAGCCCAGGGGACAGTAACACTGAAGCTTTCTTT. This sequence encodes CASSPGDSNTEAFF.

The chain couples TRBV11-3 to TRBJ1-4; D perhaps matches TRBD1 (6 bases). Deletions cut 1 base from V and 8 bases from J, with 11 bases between. Germline V gives CDR1 SGHNT, CDR2 YENEEA. The CDR3 extends over 14 amino acids. The CDR3 sequence: CASSLGRTAEKLFF. The CDR3 bases are TGTGCCAGCAGCTTAGGCCGGACAGCCGAAAAACTGTTTTTT. The entire variable domain, with the rest obtained from reference TRBV11-3 and TRBJ1-4, is as follows: EAGVVQSPRYKIIEKKQPVAFWCNPISGHNTLYWYLQNLGQGPELLIRYENEEAVDDSQLPKDRFSAERLKGVDSTLKIQPAELGDSAVYLCASSLGRTAEKLFFGSGTQLSVL.

The chain has TRBV11-2 and TRBJ2-3; D tentatively fits TRBD1 or TRBD2 (5 bases each). Germline V gene data show CDR1 as SGHAT and CDR2 as FQNNGV. The CDR3 has 16 amino acids. Trimming shortened V by 0 bases and J by 0 bases, and 10 bases separated the two germline ends. The CDR3 is CASSLDNGASTDTQYF. CDR3 DNA sequence: TGTGCCAGCAGCTTAGATAACGGGGCTAGCACAGATACGCAGTATTTT.

This rearrangement joins TRBV15 to TRBJ1-2; D may be TRBD1 (5 bases). V dropped 5 bases and J dropped 3 bases, with 13 bases sitting between them. The germline V gene has CDR1 LNHNV and CDR2 YYDKDF (reference sequence). This CDR3 comprises 14 residues. The CDR3 DNA sequence: TGTGCCACCAGCCAAAGACGGGGCGACTATGGCTACACCTTC. Its protein is CATSQRRGDYGYTF.

This chain connects TRBV29-1 to TRBJ2-5; TRBD2 agrees at 8 bases. The CDR3 spans 14 residues. V shed 4 bases and J 5 bases; nucleotides not matched to a gene: 9. CDR1 SQVTM and CDR2 ANQGSEA come from the germline V gene. CDR3 amino acids: CSVASGSGWETQYF. As DNA, the CDR3 is TGCAGCGTTGCGAGCGGGAGTGGGTGGGAGACCCAGTACTTC. Variable domain in full (rest from reference TRBV29-1 and TRBJ2-5): SAVISQKPSRDICQRGTSLTIQCQVDSQVTMMFWYRQQPGQSLTLIATANQGSEATYESGFVIDKFPISRPNLTFSTLTVSNMSPEDSSIYLCSVASGSGWETQYFGPGTRLLVL.

This chain connects TRBV27 to TRBJ1-4; 7 nucleotides agree with TRBD1. V gave up 6 bases and J gave up 8 bases; unmatched junction bases: 9. The CDR3 loop spans 14 amino acids. CDR1 and CDR2 from the germline V gene are MNHEY and SMNVEV (reference sequence). CDR3 region: CASSPTGMGEKLFF. The CDR3, as DNA: TGTGCCAGCAGCCCGACAGGGATGGGGGAAAAACTGTTTTTT.

CDR3 sequence reads: CASSLEGLSGNTIYF. DNA for the CDR3: TGTGCCAGCAGCTTGGAGGGGCTCTCTGGAAACACCATATATTTT. The rearrangement links TRBV7-2 to TRBJ1-3, with D possibly being TRBD1 (5 bases). The V and J ends lost 3 bases and 0 bases respectively, with 9 bases between them. This CDR3 is built from 15 residues. Per germline, CDR1 SGHTA and CDR2 FQGNSA.

This chain joins TRBV6-4 and TRBJ2-7; 8 bases agree with TRBD2. The junction had 12 bases not matched to a gene; V was cut back by 7 bases and J by 1 base. Per the germline V gene, CDR1 is MRHNA and CDR2 is SNTAGT. This CDR3 has 16 amino acids. CDR3 protein: CASINGRATFSYEQYF. For the CDR3, the DNA is TGTGCCAGCATAAACGGGAGGGCTACCTTTTCCTACGAGCAGTACTTC.

The chain employs TRBV29-1 and TRBJ2-2; D may be TRBD1 (6 bases). V was pared by 5 bases and J by 1 base, with 11 bases between. CDR3 length equals 14 residues. In germline, CDR1 is SQVTM, CDR2 ANQGSEA. CDR3 amino acids: CSVIWTENTGELFF. The CDR3 region has the DNA TGCAGCGTTATTTGGACAGAGAACACCGGGGAGCTGTTTTTT.

The chain recombines TRBV27 with TRBJ2-1; D may be TRBD1 (6 bases). V lost 8 bases and J lost 0, with 14 bases in between. There are 15 residues in the CDR3. Germline assignment: CDR1 MNHEY and CDR2 SMNVEV (reference sequence). Written as DNA, the CDR3 is TGTGCCAGCGCAAGACAGGTGAGCTCCTACAATGAGCAGTTCTTC. Protein product: CASARQVSSYNEQFF.

V usage is TRBV13 and J usage is TRBJ2-7; 9 bases line up with TRBD1. The germline V gene encodes CDR1 PRHDT and CDR2 FYEKMQ (reference sequence). V gave up 5 bases and J gave up 3 bases; unmatched junction bases: 8. The CDR3 has 15 amino acids. The CDR3 nucleotides are TGTGCCAGCAGCCTAACGGGACAGGGAAACTACGAGCAGTACTTC. Translated: CASSLTGQGNYEQYF.

The genes are TRBV19 and TRBJ2-3; 13 positions match TRBD2. J gave up 2 bases and V 3 bases, and 5 bases lay outside the gene matches. The germline CDR1 and CDR2 sequences are LNHDA and SQIVND (reference sequence). The CDR3 is made up of 17 amino acids. The CDR3 sequence is CASSILGLAGPTDTQYF. The CDR3 DNA reads as TGTGCCAGTAGTATTTTGGGACTAGCGGGACCCACAGATACGCAGTATTTT.

The rearrangement joins TRBV5-1 to TRBJ1-1, with a tentative D call TRBD1 (6 bases). Trimming took off 0 bases at V and 3 bases at J, with 18 bases between the two ends. The CDR3 has 17 residues. Germline CDR1 and CDR2: SGHRS and YFSETQ. The CDR3 spells CASSLAGLGARDTEAFF. For the CDR3, the DNA is TGCGCCAGCAGCTTGGCCGGGTTGGGGGCGCGGGACACTGAAGCTTTCTTT.

The rearrangement uses TRBV5-1 and TRBJ2-7, with D unresolved. The germline V gene has CDR1 SGHRS and CDR2 YFSETQ. There are 13 residues in the CDR3. Trimming removed 3 bases at V and 2 bases at J, with 9 bases between. This CDR3 reads CASSWLLTYEQYF. The CDR3 DNA follows: TGCGCCAGCAGCTGGCTCCTAACCTACGAGCAGTACTTC.

The chain links TRBV4-3 to TRBJ1-5; D call uncertain. The V and J ends lost 0 bases and 4 bases respectively, with 7 bases between them. Per germline, CDR1 LGHNA and CDR2 YSLEER. The CDR3 runs to 14 residues. CDR3 coding DNA: TGCGCCAGCAGCCAAGATCGCGGGAATCAGCCCCAGCATTTT. Its translation: CASSQDRGNQPQHF.

The chain combines TRBV4-1 with TRBJ2-1, with D possibly TRBD1 on 6 matching bases. The V gene's germline CDR1 is MGHRA and CDR2 YSYEKL. Trimming took 4 bases from V and 6 from J, leaving 13 bases between them. This CDR3 has 14 amino acids. CDR3 sequence (DNA): TGCGCCAGCAGCCTTCGGGACACGGTCAATGAGCAGTTCTTC. Translated, it gives CASSLRDTVNEQFF.

This clone was observed once. The V gene is TRBV6-1, the J gene TRBJ2-7; D possibly matches TRBD1 or TRBD2 (5 bases each). The CDR3 covers 14 residues. V was cut by 10 bases and J by 3 bases, with 19 bases left in between. Looked up from germline, CDR1 is MNHNS and CDR2 is SASEGT. The CDR3 region is CATLRDDLNYEQYF. CDR3 nucleotides: TGTGCCACCCTAAGGGACGACCTGAACTACGAGCAGTACTTC.

The chain recombines TRBV7-9 with TRBJ2-2; D not resolved. CDR1 and CDR2 from the germline V gene are SEHNR and FQNEAQ (reference sequence). The CDR3 extends over 14 amino acids. Trimming left V 5 bases short and J 6 bases short, with 13 bases between. CDR3 sequence (DNA): TGTGCCAGCAGCCCCCAGACGAGCGCCGGGGAGCTGTTTTTT. This translates into CASSPQTSAGELFF.

The rearrangement joins TRBV2 to TRBJ1-5; possible D gene TRBD1, 6 bases. CDR3 length: 15 amino acids. Between the trimmed V and J ends, which lost 2 bases and 1 base, there was a span of 9 bases. Germline CDR1 is SNHLY and CDR2 is FYNNEI. The CDR3 spells CASSEWQGSNQPQHF. CDR3 in DNA: TGTGCCAGCAGTGAATGGCAGGGGAGCAATCAGCCCCAGCATTTT.

Worth noting for this clone: At one boundary the junction diverges from the germline segment, which might be a read error. CDR3 region: CASSQDRAQPQHF. DNA of the CDR3: TGTGCCAGCAGCCAAGACAGGGCCCAGCCCCAGCATTTT. The gene calls are TRBV4-1 and TRBJ1-5; the match to TRBD1 covers 7 bases. Germline CDR1 MGHRA, CDR2 YSYEKL. The CDR3 covers 13 residues.

The V gene is TRBV4-2, the J gene TRBJ2-7; 16 positions agree with TRBD2. There are 16 residues in the CDR3. The germline gives CDR1 LGHNA, CDR2 YNFKEQ. Losses at the gene ends were 3 bases for V and 4 bases for J; bases not matched to a gene: 3. CDR3 bases: TGTGCCAGCAGCCAGGGGACTAGCGGGAGGGCTTACGAGCAGTACTTC. Translated, it gives CASSQGTSGRAYEQYF.

The chain combines TRBV7-8 with TRBJ2-7; D possibly corresponds to TRBD1 (5 bases). CDR1 is SGHVS and CDR2 is FQNEAQ in the germline V gene. The CDR3 loop spans 16 amino acids. The V and J ends lost 5 bases and 3 bases respectively, with 20 bases between them. The chain's CDR3 is CASSPRASALVYEQYF. Written as DNA, the CDR3 is TGTGCCAGCAGCCCCAGGGCTAGTGCTCTAGTCTACGAGCAGTACTTC. Based on the CDR3 plus reference TRBV7-8 and TRBJ2-7, the full variable domain is GAGVSQSPRYKVAKRGQDVALRCDPISGHVSLFWYQQALGQGPEFLTYFQNEAQLDKSGLPSDRFFAERPEGSVSTLKIQRTQQEDSAVYLCASSPRASALVYEQYFGPGTRLTVT.

This chain joins TRBV9 and TRBJ2-7; D could derive from TRBD1 or TRBD2 (5 bases each). Germline CDR1 and CDR2: SGDLS and YYNGEE. Trimming stripped 4 bases from V and 2 bases from J, with 16 bases between. The CDR3 is 15 residues long. CDR3 DNA: TGTGCCAGCAGCCCAACGGGACCCACCACCTACGAGCAGTACTTC. Its translation: CASSPTGPTTYEQYF.